One and the same sample provided the 20 T cell receptor beta chains below, sequenced in a study of blood T cell repertoires in COVID-19. The protocol was immunoSEQ multiplex PCR, while the TCRdb copy is restricted to in-frame clones and leaves out a portion. The sample carries about 160,000 clones, approximately 80% recorded once. What was sequenced was PBMCs or T cells enriched from blood (not recorded which). These receptors were taken from a woman aged 60-75 years who had recovered from COVID-19.

The V and J genes are TRBV5-1 and TRBJ1-4; D is possibly TRBD1 (5 bases). The CDR3 sequence is 14 residues long. V gave up 0 bases and J gave up 8 bases, with 11 bases separating them. CDR1 is SGHRS and CDR2 is YFSETQ in the germline V gene. CDR3 DNA sequence: TGCGCCAGCAGCTTGGTGGCAGGGAACGAAAAACTGTTTTTT. As protein: CASSLVAGNEKLFF.

This clone was recorded many times. The gene calls are TRBV2 and TRBJ1-6; TRBD1 might be the D (6 bases). The germline gives CDR1 SNHLY, CDR2 FYNNEI. CDR3 length equals 17 residues. With 5 bases removed from V and 0 bases from J, the gap between germline ends came to 14 bases. CDR3 residues: CASSHRTESSYNSPLHF. CDR3 bases: TGTGCCAGCAGTCATCGGACAGAAAGCTCCTATAATTCACCCCTCCACTTT. The variable domain in full, completed from reference TRBV2 and TRBJ1-6, reads EPEVTQTPSHQVTQMGQEVILRCVPISNHLYFYWYRQILGQKVEFLVSFYNNEISEKSEIFDDQFSVERPDGSNFTLKIRSTKLEDSAMYFCASSHRTESSYNSPLHFGNGTRLTVT.

The chain links TRBV30 to TRBJ2-7; the match to TRBD2 covers 11 bases. CDR3 size: 19 residues. Looked up from germline, CDR1 is GTSNPN and CDR2 is SVGIG (reference sequence). The trim removed 1 base at V and 6 bases at J, leaving 20 bases unmatched. The CDR3 nucleotides are TGTGCCTGGAGTGCGGGGGTCTCGACTAGCGGGGTCCACCCCCTCGAGCAGTACTTC. Its protein is CAWSAGVSTSGVHPLEQYF.

The chain joins TRBV7-3 to TRBJ2-7, with D maybe TRBD1 (5 bases). The CDR3 totals 15 residues. CDR1 and CDR2 from the germline V gene are SGHTA and FQGTGA. With 5 bases removed from V and 2 bases from J, the gap between germline ends came to 16 bases. The CDR3 is CASSPLTGYPYEQYF. The CDR3 DNA sequence: TGTGCCAGCAGCCCCCTTACAGGATACCCCTACGAGCAGTACTTC.

The V call is TRBV5-4, the J call TRBJ2-6, with D possibly being TRBD1 (6 bases). V gave up 0 bases and J gave up 0 bases, with 10 bases separating them. Germline CDR1 SGHNT, CDR2 YYREEE (reference sequence). The length of the CDR3 is 17 residues. In nucleotides, the CDR3 is TGTGCCAGCAGCTTGGACAGGGTGATCTCTGGGGCCAACGTCCTGACTTTC. Translating it yields CASSLDRVISGANVLTF.

This chain uses TRBV24-1 with TRBJ2-5, with 7 bases identical to TRBD2. The CDR3 length is 19 residues. With 11 bases clipped from V and 3 bases from J, the junction kept 26 bases outside the gene matches. CDR1 and CDR2 (germline): KGHDR, SFDVKD. The CDR3 here is CAIQPTWAGVRLYEETQYF. The CDR3 DNA follows: TGTGCCATCCAACCTACCTGGGCGGGGGTCCGTCTTTATGAAGAGACCCAGTACTTC.

V is TRBV7-9 and J is TRBJ1-2, with D perhaps matching TRBD1 (5 bases). The CDR3 totals 14 residues. Trimming took 3 bases from V and 4 from J, leaving 12 bases between them. Germline V lookup: CDR1 SEHNR, CDR2 FQNEAQ (reference sequence). This chain's CDR3 is CASSLQGPGYGYTF. Here the CDR3 DNA reads TGTGCCAGCAGCTTGCAGGGTCCCGGCTATGGCTACACCTTC.

The chain couples TRBV29-1 to TRBJ2-7; TRBD2 is a possible D gene (6 bases). This CDR3 has 14 amino acids. The ends were cut back, 4 bases at V and 4 bases at J, with 17 bases in the middle. Germline V gene lookup returns CDR1 SQVTM and CDR2 ANQGSEA. In DNA, the CDR3 is TGCAGCGTTGTATCAGGGACTGAACTGTACGAGCAGTACTTC. Protein product: CSVVSGTELYEQYF.

The chain joins TRBV2 to TRBJ1-4; 8 positions agree with TRBD1. Trimming took 10 bases from V and 8 from J; bases not matched to a gene: 12. CDR3 length: 14 amino acids. Germline assignment: CDR1 SNHLY and CDR2 FYNNEI. CDR3 region: CATNTGQGYEKLFF. The CDR3 DNA reads as TGTGCCACCAACACCGGACAGGGATACGAAAAACTGTTTTTT. The entire variable domain, with the rest obtained from reference TRBV2 and TRBJ1-4, is as follows: EPEVTQTPSHQVTQMGQEVILRCVPISNHLYFYWYRQILGQKVEFLVSFYNNEISEKSEIFDDQFSVERPDGSNFTLKIRSTKLEDSAMYFCATNTGQGYEKLFFGSGTQLSVL.

This clone was observed a few times. This chain links TRBV5-1 with TRBJ2-5; D is undetermined. CDR1 is SGHRS and CDR2 is YFSETQ in the germline V gene. CDR3 length: 13 residues. Trimming pared 5 bases from V and 2 bases from J, leaving 10 bases between. The CDR3, as DNA: TGCGCCAGCAGTTGGTCAGGTCAAGAGACCCAGTACTTC. Amino acid sequence: CASSWSGQETQYF.

On this clone: This sample also contains other DNA sequences that code for the same CDR3. V usage is TRBV18 and J usage is TRBJ1-3, with 8 bases lining up with TRBD1. V trimming: 5 bases; J trimming: 4 bases; junction bases outside the gene matches: 7. CDR1 and CDR2 (germline): KGHSH, LQKENI. This CDR3 spans 15 amino acids. In DNA, the CDR3 is TGTGCCAGCTCAAGTGGACAGGGCTCCGGAAACACCATATATTTT. It encodes CASSSGQGSGNTIYF.

This clone was picked up one time. The J gene is TRBJ2-5, the V gene TRBV9, with unresolved D. CDR1 and CDR2 from the germline V gene are SGDLS and YYNGEE. V lost 0 bases to trimming and J lost 4 bases, with 7 bases between them. The CDR3 is 13 amino acids. Written as DNA, the CDR3 is TGTGCCAGCAGCGTAGGAGTGTCAGAGACCCAGTACTTC. This encodes CASSVGVSETQYF. The full variable domain, with the rest looked up from reference TRBV9 and TRBJ2-5, is DSGVTQTPKHLITATGQRVTLRCSPRSGDLSVYWYQQSLDQGLQFLIQYYNGEERAKGNILERFSAQQFPDLHSELNLSSLELGDSALYFCASSVGVSETQYFGPGTRLLVL.

The rearrangement links TRBV6-1 to TRBJ1-5, with D tentatively TRBD1 (5 bases). The CDR3 loop spans 15 amino acids. V shed 6 bases and J shed 4 bases, with 16 bases lying between them. Looked up from germline, CDR1 is MNHNS and CDR2 is SASEGT. CDR3 bases: TGTGCCAGCAGAGACAGTGGGAGGGAAAATCAGCCCCAGCATTTT. Protein sequence: CASRDSGRENQPQHF.

The chain combines TRBV3-1 (or the pseudogene TRBV3-2) with TRBJ1-5, with D uncertain. The ends were cut back, 1 base at V and 7 bases at J, with 11 bases in the middle. Germline CDR1 and CDR2: LGHDT and YNNKEL (reference sequence). This CDR3 has 14 residues. The CDR3 loop is CASSQGGPPQPQHF. CDR3 DNA: TGTGCCAGCAGCCAAGGCGGCCCCCCCCAGCCCCAGCATTTT.

The rearrangement joins TRBV2 to TRBJ2-5, with D perhaps TRBD2 (5 bases). V lost 1 base and J lost 5, with 11 bases in between. CDR1 SNHLY and CDR2 FYNNEI come from the germline V gene. CDR3 length: 14 residues. The CDR3 sequence: CASSEGLATETQYF. The CDR3 region has the DNA TGTGCCAGCAGTGAAGGGCTAGCCACGGAGACCCAGTACTTC. The full variable domain, in which reference TRBV2 and TRBJ2-5 provide the parts outside the CDR3, is EPEVTQTPSHQVTQMGQEVILRCVPISNHLYFYWYRQILGQKVEFLVSFYNNEISEKSEIFDDQFSVERPDGSNFTLKIRSTKLEDSAMYFCASSEGLATETQYFGPGTRLLVL.

The gene calls are TRBV24-1 and TRBJ2-2; 7 bases are a match to TRBD1. The J segment lost 3 bases and the V segment lost 3 bases, leaving 3 bases of the junction unmatched. The germline CDR1 and CDR2 sequences are KGHDR and SFDVKD. The CDR3 is made up of 15 amino acids. The CDR3 DNA reads TGTGCCACCAGTGATCAAGGGGGCGACACCGGGGAGCTGTTTTTT. It is translated as CATSDQGGDTGELFF.

This clone was seen more than once but under ten times. V is TRBV5-1 and J is TRBJ2-3, with D tentatively TRBD2 (5 bases). V gave up 0 bases and J gave up 0 bases, with 5 bases separating them. The CDR3 spans 14 residues. Germline CDR1 and CDR2: SGHRS and YFSETQ. Written as DNA, the CDR3 is TGCGCCAGCAGCTTGGGGGAGAGCACAGATACGCAGTATTTT. Translation: CASSLGESTDTQYF.

The chain has TRBV5-6 and TRBJ2-3, with 9 nucleotides matching TRBD2. Trimming at V came to 2 bases and at J to 1 base, leaving 5 bases not matched to a gene. The CDR3 has 16 residues. Germline CDR1 and CDR2: SGHDT and YYEEEE. The CDR3 coding sequence is TGTGCCAGCAGCTTCCTAGCGGGGCCTGGCACAGATACGCAGTATTTT. Translation: CASSFLAGPGTDTQYF.

CDR3 nucleotides: TGCGCCAGCAGCTTGGCGGGGACAGGGGGGAATAATTCACCCCTCCACTTT. This encodes CASSLAGTGGNNSPLHF. This chain links TRBV5-1 with TRBJ1-6; 11 bases agree with TRBD1. Unmatched junction bases numbered 4, after V lost 0 bases and J lost 5 bases. The CDR3 runs to 17 residues. Germline V gene lookup returns CDR1 SGHRS and CDR2 YFSETQ.

The rearrangement joins TRBV7-9 to TRBJ2-2; the D gene is possibly TRBD1 (6 bases). Germline CDR1 reads SEHNR; CDR2 reads FQNEAQ (reference sequence). Trimming stripped 6 bases from V and 3 bases from J, with 14 bases between. This CDR3 contains 15 residues. The CDR3 loop is CASSPRGSDTGELFF. DNA for the CDR3: TGTGCCAGCAGTCCGAGGGGGAGCGACACCGGGGAGCTGTTTTTT.